The 20 T cell receptor beta chains below come from one sample, sequenced in a study of blood T cell repertoires in COVID-19. Generated by immunoSEQ multiplex PCR, the TCRdb table keeps only in-frame clones and is missing some. The table shows under 250,000 clones, with 82% occurring only once. The specimen sequenced was PBMCs or T cells enriched from blood (not recorded which). Every receptor here comes from a woman in her sixties or seventies who had recovered from COVID-19.

This clone was observed a single time. This rearrangement joins TRBV3-1 (or the pseudogene TRBV3-2) to TRBJ2-3; D remains ambiguous. The CDR3 runs to 14 residues. The germline CDR1 and CDR2 sequences are LGHDT and YNNKEL (reference sequence). Trimming shortened V by 8 bases and J by 4 bases, and 16 bases separated the two germline ends. The CDR3 protein is CASAPAVLADTQYF. The CDR3 nucleotides are TGTGCCAGCGCCCCCGCGGTTCTCGCAGATACGCAGTATTTT.

This chain uses TRBV19 with TRBJ1-4, with a possible D match to TRBD1 (5 bases). The V gene lost 11 bases and the J gene lost 0 bases, with 16 bases spanning the gap. CDR3 length equals 15 residues. Germline-derived CDR1 and CDR2 are LNHDA and SQIVND (reference sequence). CDR3 amino acids: CACQQGSATNEKLFF. The CDR3 DNA reads as TGTGCCTGCCAGCAGGGATCAGCAACTAATGAAAAACTGTTTTTT.

The chain employs TRBV19 and TRBJ2-1; a weak D match, TRBD2 (6 bases). Trimming pared 3 bases from V and 2 bases from J, leaving 8 bases between. The length of the CDR3 is 14 residues. Germline V CDR1 and CDR2: LNHDA, SQIVND (reference sequence). CDR3 loop: CASSIASAYNEQFF. The CDR3 DNA follows: TGTGCCAGTAGTATCGCTAGCGCCTACAATGAGCAGTTCTTC.

This clone was observed many times. V is TRBV6-5 and J is TRBJ1-4; D gene unclear. The CDR3 has 15 residues. CDR1 is MNHEY and CDR2 is SVGAGI in the germline V gene. V dropped 3 bases and J dropped 2 bases, with 10 bases sitting between them. The CDR3 DNA follows: TGTGCCAGCAGTTATAGATGGACTACTAATGAAAAACTGTTTTTT. This codes for CASSYRWTTNEKLFF.

The V and J genes are TRBV18 and TRBJ1-6, with D possibly being TRBD1 (5 bases). V was cut by 3 bases and J by 8 bases, with 11 bases left in between. The CDR3 loop spans 14 amino acids. CDR1 and CDR2 from the germline V gene are KGHSH and LQKENI. This CDR3 reads CASSPPGEYSPLHF. The DNA of the CDR3 is TGTGCCAGCTCACCTCCGGGGGAGTATTCACCCCTCCACTTT.

This clone showed up just once. The CDR3, as DNA: TGCGCCAGCAGCCAAGATCAGGGGACCGGGGAGCTGTTTTTT. Protein sequence: CASSQDQGTGELFF. The rearrangement joins TRBV4-1 to TRBJ2-2; perhaps TRBD1 as D (6 bases). Trimming cost V 0 bases and J 5 bases, with 7 bases left between them. The CDR3 totals 14 residues. Germline V gene lookup returns CDR1 MGHRA and CDR2 YSYEKL.

The CDR3 DNA is TGTGCCATCAGTGAGGGACAGGGGAGTCAGCCCCAGCATTTT. Translating gives CAISEGQGSQPQHF. This chain joins TRBV10-3 and TRBJ1-5; TRBD1 agrees at 9 bases. Per germline, CDR1 ENHRY and CDR2 SYGVKD. Trimming cost V 2 bases and J 6 bases; bases outside gene matches: 2. This CDR3 is 14 amino acids long.

V gene TRBV2 combines with J gene TRBJ1-4; TRBD1 aligns across 7 bases. Germline V gene lookup returns CDR1 SNHLY and CDR2 FYNNEI. With 6 bases clipped from V and 8 bases from J, the junction kept 9 bases outside the gene matches. This CDR3 has 14 amino acids. CDR3 sequence (DNA): TGTGCCAGCAGGGAGGGGACAGAGAAGGAAAAACTGTTTTTT. Amino acid sequence: CASREGTEKEKLFF. Based on the CDR3 plus reference TRBV2 and TRBJ1-4, the full variable domain is EPEVTQTPSHQVTQMGQEVILRCVPISNHLYFYWYRQILGQKVEFLVSFYNNEISEKSEIFDDQFSVERPDGSNFTLKIRSTKLEDSAMYFCASREGTEKEKLFFGSGTQLSVL.

The V call is TRBV24-1, the J call TRBJ1-2; the D is unclear. The V end was cut by 1 base, the J end by 10 bases, with 18 bases between. Germline V gene data show CDR1 as KGHDR and CDR2 as SFDVKD. This CDR3 is 15 amino acids long. The CDR3 DNA follows: TGTGCCACCAGTGATTTCCAGACGGGTAAGCGACCCTACACCTTC. This codes for CATSDFQTGKRPYTF.

The rearrangement uses TRBV14 and TRBJ2-5, with D unresolved. CDR3 size: 16 residues. V was cut by 0 bases and J by 2 bases, with 13 bases left in between. CDR1 SGHDN and CDR2 FVKESK come from the germline V gene. The CDR3 loop is CASSQDFGQTQETQYF. CDR3 DNA sequence: TGTGCCAGCAGCCAAGATTTTGGCCAGACACAAGAGACCCAGTACTTC.

The chain joins TRBV27 to TRBJ2-2; 9 nucleotides match TRBD1. V was clipped by 3 bases and J by 6 bases; unmatched bases: 8. The CDR3 has 16 amino acids. Germline V gene data show CDR1 as MNHEY and CDR2 as SMNVEV (reference sequence). The CDR3 nucleotides read TGTGCCAGCAGTTTGGGGGTCGGGACAGGGTCCGGGGAGCTGTTTTTT. As protein: CASSLGVGTGSGELFF.

The chain employs TRBV19 and TRBJ1-1; TRBD1 matches 7 bases. J lost 6 bases, V lost 2 bases, and 0 bases had no gene match. The CDR3 is 12 residues long. The germline V gene has CDR1 LNHDA and CDR2 SQIVND (reference sequence). The DNA for the CDR3 is TGTGCCAGTAGTATACAGGGGGCTGAAGCTTTCTTT. Amino acids: CASSIQGAEAFF. Combining the CDR3 with reference TRBV19 and TRBJ1-1 gives the whole variable domain DGGITQSPKYLFRKEGQNVTLSCEQNLNHDAMYWYRQDPGQGLRLIYYSQIVNDFQKGDIAEGYSVSREKKESFPLTVTSAQKNPTAFYLCASSIQGAEAFFGQGTRLTVV.

The genes are TRBV18 and TRBJ2-7; TRBD2 agrees at 9 bases. Trimming removed 3 bases from V and 0 bases from J; junction bases left unmatched: 3. This CDR3 is 15 amino acids long. Germline CDR1 reads KGHSH; CDR2 reads LQKENI. CDR3 nucleotide sequence: TGTGCCAGCTCACCGCGACTAGCGGACTCCTACGAGCAGTACTTC. This translates into CASSPRLADSYEQYF.

The chain has TRBV19 and TRBJ1-2; TRBD1 aligns across 10 bases. After removal of 5 bases from V and 6 bases from J, the junction contained 9 bases not matched to a gene. The CDR3 is 15 residues long. The germline gives CDR1 LNHDA, CDR2 SQIVND (reference sequence). CDR3 in DNA: TGTGCCAGTAGTTCCTCGACAGGGGGCGCGAATGGCTACACCTTC. Protein: CASSSSTGGANGYTF. The entire variable domain, with the rest obtained from reference TRBV19 and TRBJ1-2, is as follows: DGGITQSPKYLFRKEGQNVTLSCEQNLNHDAMYWYRQDPGQGLRLIYYSQIVNDFQKGDIAEGYSVSREKKESFPLTVTSAQKNPTAFYLCASSSSTGGANGYTFGSGTRLTVV.

V is TRBV7-9 and J is TRBJ1-2; 7 positions agree with TRBD1. With V trimmed by 11 bases and J by 3 bases, 3 bases remained unmatched. CDR3 length: 11 residues. CDR1 is SEHNR, CDR2 FQNEAQ, per germline (reference sequence). The CDR3 DNA follows: TGTGCCGGTGACAGGGACTATGGCTACACCTTC. This codes for CAGDRDYGYTF.

The chain has TRBV28 and TRBJ2-7, with 7 nucleotides matching TRBD1. The CDR3 is made up of 13 amino acids. The ends lost 4 bases at V and 2 bases at J; junction bases unmatched: 2. Germline assignment: CDR1 MDHEN and CDR2 SYDVKM. This CDR3 is CASSSTGAYEQYF. The CDR3 coding sequence is TGTGCCAGCAGTTCAACAGGGGCCTACGAGCAGTACTTC.

The genes are TRBV29-1 and TRBJ2-7; D not resolved. Germline CDR1 and CDR2: SQVTM and ANQGSEA. Deletions cut 4 bases from V and 3 bases from J, with 10 bases between. The CDR3 length is 12 residues. CDR3 region: CSVGGSLYEQYF. As DNA, the CDR3 is TGCAGCGTTGGCGGATCACTCTACGAGCAGTACTTC.

This clone was recorded once. The rearrangement joins TRBV12-2 to TRBJ2-7; the D call of TRBD1 is as the table states it, not checked on the DNA. TRBV12-2 is reported as a pseudogene. The CDR3 runs 16 residues. The CDR3 DNA follows: TGTGCAAGTCGCAAAAACATAAGGGGCAGAGCCTACGAGCAGTACTTC. Residues: CASRKNIRGRAYEQYF.

This clone was recorded once. V is TRBV4-2 and J is TRBJ1-1, with 8 bases that match TRBD1. This CDR3 region has 15 residues. The V and J ends lost 4 bases and 2 bases, in that order; junction bases with no gene match: 6. Germline loops: CDR1 LGHNA, CDR2 YNFKEQ. CDR3 sequence reads: CASSRQTGVNTEAFF. In nucleotides, the CDR3 is TGTGCCAGCAGCCGACAGACAGGGGTCAACACTGAAGCTTTCTTT.

The rearrangement joins TRBV3-1 (or the pseudogene TRBV3-2) to TRBJ2-1, with 10 bases matching TRBD2. V lost 2 bases, J lost 1 base, and 5 bases stayed unmatched. Germline V CDR1 and CDR2: LGHDT, YNNKEL (reference sequence). CDR3 length: 17 amino acids. The chain's CDR3 is CASSQYNSGRSYNEQFF. CDR3 DNA: TGTGCCAGCAGCCAATATAATAGCGGGAGGTCCTACAATGAGCAGTTCTTC.